The 16 T cell receptor beta chains below all came from one sample that was sequenced in a study of blood T cell repertoires in COVID-19. TCRdb keeps only in-frame clones here, not all; method: immunoSEQ multiplex PCR. The repertoire holds some 250,000 clones, with around 90% as singletons. Specimen: peripheral blood. These receptors were taken from a woman in her twenties or thirties with acute or convalescent COVID-19.

The chain is built from TRBV4-3 and TRBJ1-2, with D perhaps TRBD1 (5 bases). The CDR3 consists of 15 residues. Trimming removed 0 bases at V and 2 bases at J, with 10 bases between. The V gene's germline CDR1 is LGHNA and CDR2 YSLEER. The CDR3: CASSQEAGPNYGYTF. The DNA for the CDR3 is TGCGCCAGCAGCCAAGAGGCGGGACCGAACTATGGCTACACCTTC.

This clone was detected many times. V and J are TRBV3-1 (or the pseudogene TRBV3-2) and TRBJ2-1; 8 bases match TRBD2. Germline values: CDR1 LGHDT, CDR2 YNNKEL (reference sequence). The J segment lost 3 bases and the V segment lost 1 base, leaving 5 bases of the junction unmatched. This CDR3 is 16 amino acids long. As DNA, the CDR3 is TGTGCCAGCAGCCAAGCGCGGGAGGTTTTCTACAATGAGCAGTTCTTC. Its translation is CASSQAREVFYNEQFF.

This chain connects TRBV25-1 to TRBJ2-7, with TRBD1 identical over 7 bases. CDR3 length: 12 residues. Trimming cost V 5 bases and J 3 bases; bases outside gene matches: 1. Germline values: CDR1 MGHDK, CDR2 SYGVNS. CDR3 nucleotide sequence: TGTGCCAGCAGTAGGGACAGCTACGAGCAGTACTTC. Its protein is CASSRDSYEQYF.

The chain is built from TRBV2 and TRBJ1-2; D perhaps matches TRBD1 (5 bases). Trimming stripped 6 bases from V and 5 bases from J, with 13 bases between. This CDR3 is 13 amino acids long. Germline loops: CDR1 SNHLY, CDR2 FYNNEI. In DNA, the CDR3 is TGTGCCAGCAGCGCCGACAGCCGATATGGCTACACCTTC. Its translation: CASSADSRYGYTF.

V usage is TRBV10-3 and J usage is TRBJ2-7, with D perhaps matching TRBD1 (5 bases). The V end lost 6 bases, the J end lost 2 bases, and 8 bases lay between the germline ends. Germline CDR1 reads ENHRY; CDR2 reads SYGVKD. This CDR3 region has 12 residues. In nucleotides, the CDR3 is TGTGCCATCAGCAGGGAAACCTACGAGCAGTACTTC. This gives the protein CAISRETYEQYF.

The chain combines TRBV30 with TRBJ1-6, with 10 bases aligning to TRBD1. The CDR3 totals 14 residues. Unmatched junction bases numbered 3, after V lost 3 bases and J lost 7 bases. Germline CDR1 is GTSNPN and CDR2 is SVGIG (reference sequence). CDR3 DNA sequence: TGTGCCTGGAGGACAGGGGGCGGGAATTCACCCCTCCACTTT. Translating it yields CAWRTGGGNSPLHF.

The chain uses TRBV9 and TRBJ2-7, with 10 bases matching TRBD2. Germline V gene sequence: CDR1 SGDLS, CDR2 YYNGEE. V lost 0 bases, J lost 6 bases, and 6 bases stayed unmatched. The CDR3 runs to 15 residues. Here the CDR3 DNA reads TGTGCCAGCAGCGTAGGTCTAGCGGGAGACGGCGAGCAGTACTTC. It codes for CASSVGLAGDGEQYF.

The V and J genes are TRBV24-1 and TRBJ2-7; TRBD2 matches 9 bases. This CDR3 has 16 amino acids. Germline assignment: CDR1 KGHDR and CDR2 SFDVKD. The V and J ends lost 9 bases and 2 bases, in that order; junction bases with no gene match: 13. CDR3 residues: CATEWGPSGTAYEQYF. In nucleotides, the CDR3 is TGTGCCACCGAGTGGGGACCTAGCGGGACAGCCTACGAGCAGTACTTC.

The chain uses TRBV6-2 or TRBV6-3 and TRBJ2-7; TRBD2 might be the D (5 bases). The germline V gene encodes CDR1 MNHEY and CDR2 SVGEGT. Deletions cut 2 bases from V and 11 bases from J, with 16 bases between. This CDR3 spans 13 amino acids. CDR3 sequence reads: CASSYVARGLEYF. DNA for the CDR3: TGTGCCAGCAGTTACGTAGCGCGTGGCCTTGAGTACTTC.

This chain uses TRBV19 with TRBJ2-7, with 10 nucleotides matching TRBD2. The germline V gene encodes CDR1 LNHDA and CDR2 SQIVND (reference sequence). Losses at the gene ends were 3 bases for V and 5 bases for J; bases not matched to a gene: 19. The CDR3 contains 19 residues. The CDR3 nucleotides read TGTGCCAGTAGTATTACCCCCCCTTTTGAAGCGGGAGGGAGAAACGAGCAGTACTTC. Protein product: CASSITPPFEAGGRNEQYF.

The CDR3 coding sequence is TGTGCCAGCAACACCCCCACGGGTTCTGGAAACACCATATATTTT. It is translated as CASNTPTGSGNTIYF. The V call is TRBV7-2, the J call TRBJ1-3, with no clear D. The V end lost 7 bases, the J end lost 1 base, and 14 bases lay between the germline ends. The germline gives CDR1 SGHTA, CDR2 FQGNSA. The CDR3 runs to 15 residues.

The V and J genes are TRBV9 and TRBJ1-1; the D is unclear. CDR1 and CDR2 (germline): SGDLS, YYNGEE. V lost 1 base to trimming and J lost 0 bases, with 7 bases between them. The CDR3 spans 14 residues. The CDR3 protein is CASSVTLMNTEAFF. The DNA of the CDR3 is TGTGCCAGCAGCGTAACCCTAATGAACACTGAAGCTTTCTTT.

The V and J genes are TRBV6-5 and TRBJ2-7; D is perhaps TRBD2 (5 bases). The germline V gene has CDR1 MNHEY and CDR2 SVGAGI. The CDR3 contains 13 residues. V was shortened by 7 bases and J by 3 bases, with 13 bases between the two germline ends. The CDR3 here is CASTRGLNYEQYF. The DNA of the CDR3 is TGTGCCAGCACGCGAGGGTTGAACTACGAGCAGTACTTC.

The rearrangement uses TRBV18 and TRBJ2-1, with 10 bases lining up with TRBD1. V lost 6 bases to trimming and J lost 8 bases; unmatched junction nucleotides: 7. CDR1 KGHSH and CDR2 LQKENI come from the germline V gene. This CDR3 has 14 amino acids. The CDR3 loop reads CASSWDRGVDEQFF. CDR3 DNA: TGTGCCAGCTCTTGGGACAGGGGCGTGGATGAGCAGTTCTTC.

This rearrangement joins TRBV5-5 to TRBJ2-3, with 9 bases aligning to TRBD1. Germline V lookup: CDR1 SGHKS, CDR2 YYEKEE (reference sequence). Unmatched junction bases numbered 2, after V lost 2 bases and J lost 1 base. The CDR3 is 15 residues long. CDR3 sequence: CASSLRDRGTDTQYF. In DNA form, the CDR3 reads TGTGCCAGCAGCTTAAGGGACAGGGGCACAGATACGCAGTATTTT.

The rearrangement links TRBV7-2 to TRBJ2-3, with D possibly TRBD1 on 5 matching bases. Germline CDR1 and CDR2: SGHTA and FQGNSA. V lost 3 bases, J lost 0 bases, and 13 bases lay in between. The CDR3 totals 16 residues. CDR3 sequence reads: CASSLVGPTSTDTQYF. The CDR3 DNA reads TGTGCCAGCAGCTTGGTGGGGCCAACTAGCACAGATACGCAGTATTTT.